These 18 T cell receptor beta chains were sequenced from one sample in a study of T cell responses to AZD1222 COVID-19 vaccine. Clones were read by immunoSEQ multiplex PCR, and TCRdb kept only the in-frame ones, dropping some. The table has some 140,000 clones, about 90% seen once. The specimen was peripheral blood, collected on day 0 of AZD1222 vaccination. The receptor set was obtained from an adult in good health.

This clone is a singleton in its sample. CDR3 loop: CASSLVRPEIPHNEQFF. In DNA, the CDR3 is TGTGCCAGCAGCTTAGTAAGGCCAGAGATTCCCCACAATGAGCAGTTCTTC. The chain carries TRBV7-8 and TRBJ2-1; D is undetermined. The CDR3 is 17 residues long. Looked up from germline, CDR1 is SGHVS and CDR2 is FQNEAQ. V gave up 1 base and J gave up 5 bases, with 18 bases separating them.

The chain employs TRBV5-1 and TRBJ1-1; 8 nucleotides match TRBD1. Per the germline V gene, CDR1 is SGHRS and CDR2 is YFSETQ. Trimming at V came to 0 bases and at J to 1 base, leaving 8 bases not matched to a gene. This CDR3 comprises 17 residues. The CDR3 spells CASSLGGTGPTNTEAFF. The CDR3 DNA follows: TGCGCCAGCAGCTTGGGTGGGACAGGTCCCACGAACACTGAAGCTTTCTTT.

This clone was recorded once. The J gene is TRBJ1-5, the V gene TRBV7-6; TRBD1 matches at 8 bases. The CDR3 contains 15 residues. CDR1 is SGHVS and CDR2 is FNYEAQ in the germline V gene. J was trimmed by 2 bases and V by 5 bases; bases with no gene match: 5. The CDR3 DNA is TGTGCCAGCAGCCTAGACAGGGGCGGCAATCAGCCCCAGCATTTT. Residues: CASSLDRGGNQPQHF.

V is TRBV5-8 and J is TRBJ1-6; D possibly corresponds to TRBD1 (6 bases). V was pared by 4 bases and J by 6 bases, with 14 bases between. The CDR3 consists of 15 residues. Per germline, CDR1 SGHTS and CDR2 YDEGEE. The DNA of the CDR3 is TGTGCCAGCAGCAGGCCGGGACATACTAATTCACCCCTCCACTTT. Protein sequence: CASSRPGHTNSPLHF. The variable domain in full, completed from reference TRBV5-8 and TRBJ1-6, reads EAGVTQSPTHLIKTRGQQATLRCSPISGHTSVYWYQQALGLGLQFLLWYDEGEERNRGNFPPRFSGRQFPNYSSELNVNALELEDSALYLCASSRPGHTNSPLHFGNGTRLTVT.

This clone was seen a single time. The rearrangement links TRBV5-5 to TRBJ2-5; TRBD1 or TRBD2 may be the D gene (5 bases each). The CDR3 is made up of 15 amino acids. CDR1 is SGHKS, CDR2 YYEKEE, per germline (reference sequence). V lost 0 bases, J lost 3 bases, and 12 bases lay in between. CDR3 DNA: TGTGCCAGCAGCTTGGACCCAGGGCGGGAAGAGACCCAGTACTTC. This sequence encodes CASSLDPGREETQYF.

The V gene is TRBV7-7, the J gene TRBJ2-5; 8 bases fit TRBD1. The CDR3 runs to 14 residues. Germline V lookup: CDR1 SSHAT, CDR2 FNYEAQ (reference sequence). V shed 5 bases and J 4 bases; nucleotides not matched to a gene: 6. The DNA of the CDR3 is TGTGCCAGCAGCAAACGAACAGGGGGAGAGACCCAGTACTTC. Protein: CASSKRTGGETQYF.

The chain joins TRBV5-4 to TRBJ2-7, with 8 bases that match TRBD2. The CDR3 contains 15 residues. Germline trimming cut 4 bases from V and 6 bases from J; bases unmatched to any gene: 12. Germline CDR1 reads SGHNT; CDR2 reads YYREEE (reference sequence). CDR3 coding DNA: TGTGCCAGCAGCGGGACCGGGACTAGTCTTGCCGAGCAGTACTTC. Encoded protein: CASSGTGTSLAEQYF. Together with reference TRBV5-4 and TRBJ2-7, the CDR3 gives the full variable domain: ETGVTQSPTHLIKTRGQQVTLRCSSQSGHNTVSWYQQALGQGPQFIFQYYREEENGRGNFPPRFSGLQFPNYSSELNVNALELDDSALYLCASSGTGTSLAEQYFGPGTRLTVT.

V usage is TRBV4-3 and J usage is TRBJ2-1, with D perhaps matching TRBD2 (6 bases). The V gene's germline CDR1 is LGHNA and CDR2 YSLEER. V lost 3 bases, J lost 6 bases, and 12 bases lay in between. The CDR3 covers 14 residues. CDR3 nucleotide sequence: TGCGCCAGCAGCCAGTTTGGGGGGTTCAATGAGCAGTTCTTC. Its translation: CASSQFGGFNEQFF.

V and J are TRBV5-1 and TRBJ2-1, with D perhaps being TRBD1 or TRBD2 (5 bases each). Germline values: CDR1 SGHRS, CDR2 YFSETQ. The CDR3 spans 14 residues. The V end lost 2 bases, the J end lost 7 bases, and 13 bases lay between the germline ends. CDR3 sequence: CASSFGGVGNEQFF. CDR3 sequence (DNA): TGCGCCAGCAGCTTTGGGGGAGTTGGAAATGAGCAGTTCTTC.

The CDR3 nucleotides read TGCGCCAGCAATTCTCTAGCGGGGGCCCCCACCGGGGAGCTGTTTTTT. Protein sequence: CASNSLAGAPTGELFF. The rearrangement uses TRBV4-3 and TRBJ2-2; the match to TRBD2 covers 10 bases. The CDR3 runs 16 residues. Per germline, CDR1 LGHNA and CDR2 YSLEER. Trimming took 7 bases from V and 4 from J; bases not matched to a gene: 9.

The rearrangement links TRBV6-5 to TRBJ1-5; D is perhaps TRBD1 (5 bases). Germline V gene data show CDR1 as MNHEY and CDR2 as SVGAGI. V lost 5 bases and J lost 3, with 11 bases in between. CDR3 length: 14 residues. The CDR3 DNA follows: TGTGCCAGCAGTCCCGACAGCAACAATCAGCCCCAGCATTTT. Translated, it gives CASSPDSNNQPQHF.

The chain couples TRBV14 to TRBJ1-5, with D perhaps matching TRBD1 (5 bases). CDR1 is SGHDN and CDR2 is FVKESK in the germline V gene. The CDR3 extends over 13 amino acids. V was shortened by 2 bases and J by 7 bases, with 9 bases between the two germline ends. The DNA of the CDR3 is TGTGCCAGCAGCCAACTTCCAGGGCAGCCCCAGCATTTT. Translated: CASSQLPGQPQHF.

The rearrangement joins TRBV6-2 or TRBV6-3 to TRBJ2-3; no firm D call. V lost 1 base and J 0 bases, leaving 8 bases between the germline ends. The CDR3 runs 15 residues. Germline V CDR1 and CDR2: MNHEY, SVGEGT. The CDR3 reads CASSYFGQSTDTQYF. Written as DNA, the CDR3 is TGTGCCAGCAGTTACTTCGGGCAGAGCACAGATACGCAGTATTTT.

The rearrangement links TRBV28 to TRBJ1-1; D is unclear. Germline lookup yields CDR1 MDHEN and CDR2 SYDVKM. Trimming pared 7 bases from V and 0 bases from J, leaving 12 bases between. This CDR3 has 14 amino acids. In DNA form, the CDR3 reads TGTGCCAGCACCCCCGTGACGGTGAACACTGAAGCTTTCTTT. This sequence encodes CASTPVTVNTEAFF.

The V and J genes are TRBV28 and TRBJ2-1; 8 positions match TRBD2. V shed 6 bases, J shed 7 bases, and the junction held 11 bases outside the gene matches. This CDR3 is built from 15 residues. CDR1 MDHEN and CDR2 SYDVKM come from the germline V gene. The CDR3 region is CASSRLSGRGNEQFF. Written as DNA, the CDR3 is TGTGCCAGCAGCCGCCTCAGCGGGAGAGGGAATGAGCAGTTCTTC.

This clone has a single count. The J gene is TRBJ1-5, the V gene TRBV6-6; D is uncertain. Germline V gene sequence: CDR1 MNHNY, CDR2 SVGAGI (reference sequence). This CDR3 contains 14 residues. With 6 bases removed from V and 7 bases from J, the gap between germline ends came to 16 bases. DNA for the CDR3: TGTGCCAGCAGGGTAGGGCAGGATGGGCAGCCCCAGCATTTT. This codes for CASRVGQDGQPQHF.

This rearrangement joins TRBV7-3 to TRBJ2-1; either TRBD1 or TRBD2 may fit D (5 bases each). Trimming removed 4 bases from V and 0 bases from J, with 13 bases in between. Germline lookup yields CDR1 SGHTA and CDR2 FQGTGA. The CDR3 is 16 amino acids. The CDR3 DNA follows: TGTGCCAGCAGCTCTTTTTCGGGGCGCTCCTACAATGAGCAGTTCTTC. Protein sequence: CASSSFSGRSYNEQFF.

The V and J genes are TRBV5-4 and TRBJ1-3; D is uncertain. Deletions cut 1 base from V and 11 bases from J, with 13 bases between. Germline CDR1 reads SGHNT; CDR2 reads YYREEE (reference sequence). The CDR3 extends over 13 amino acids. The CDR3 region has the DNA TGTGCCAGCAGCTTGAGGTCCTCCCGGGCCATATATTTT. As protein: CASSLRSSRAIYF.